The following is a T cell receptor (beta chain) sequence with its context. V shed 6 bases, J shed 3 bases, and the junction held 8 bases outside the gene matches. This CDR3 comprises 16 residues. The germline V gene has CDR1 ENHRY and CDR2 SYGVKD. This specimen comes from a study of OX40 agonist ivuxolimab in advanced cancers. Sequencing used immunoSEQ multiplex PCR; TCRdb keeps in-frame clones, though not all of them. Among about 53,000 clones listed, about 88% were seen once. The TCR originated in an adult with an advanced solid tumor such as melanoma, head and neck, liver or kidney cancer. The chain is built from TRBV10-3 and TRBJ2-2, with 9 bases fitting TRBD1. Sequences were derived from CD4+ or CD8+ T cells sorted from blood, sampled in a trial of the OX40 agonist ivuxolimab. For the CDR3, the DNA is TGTGCCATCAGAACCGGGACAGGGAAGGACACCGGGGAGCTGTTTTTT. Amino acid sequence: CAIRTGTGKDTGELFF.